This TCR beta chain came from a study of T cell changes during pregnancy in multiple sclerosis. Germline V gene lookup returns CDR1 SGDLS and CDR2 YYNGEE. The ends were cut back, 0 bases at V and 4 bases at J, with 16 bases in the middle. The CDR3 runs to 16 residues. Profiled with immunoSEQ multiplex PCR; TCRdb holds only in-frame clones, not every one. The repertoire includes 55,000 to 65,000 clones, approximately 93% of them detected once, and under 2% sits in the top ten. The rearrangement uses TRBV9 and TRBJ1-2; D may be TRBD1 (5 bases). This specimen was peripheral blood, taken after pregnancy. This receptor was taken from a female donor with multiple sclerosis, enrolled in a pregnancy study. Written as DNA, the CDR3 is TGTGCCAGCAGCGTAGCTTCAATGGGACTGATCTATGGCTACACCTTC. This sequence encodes CASSVASMGLIYGYTF.